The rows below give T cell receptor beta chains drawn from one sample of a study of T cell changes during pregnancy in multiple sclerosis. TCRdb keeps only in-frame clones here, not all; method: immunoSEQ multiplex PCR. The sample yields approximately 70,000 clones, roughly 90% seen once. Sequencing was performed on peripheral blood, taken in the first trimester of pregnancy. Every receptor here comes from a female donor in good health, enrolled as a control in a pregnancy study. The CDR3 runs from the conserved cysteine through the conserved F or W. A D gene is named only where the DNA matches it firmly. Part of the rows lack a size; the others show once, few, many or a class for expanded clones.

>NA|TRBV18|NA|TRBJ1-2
CASSRTGTNYGYTF
TGTGCCAGCTCTCGCACCGGGACAAACTATGGCTACACCTTC
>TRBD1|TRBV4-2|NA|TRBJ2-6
CASSQDRYTSGANVLTF
TGTGCCAGCAGCCAGGACAGGTACACTTCTGGGGCCAACGTCCTGACTTTC
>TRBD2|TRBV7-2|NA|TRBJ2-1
CASSSVGLAVFGTYNEQFF
TGTGCCAGCAGCTCGGTAGGACTAGCGGTGTTTGGGACCTACAATGAGCAGTTCTTC
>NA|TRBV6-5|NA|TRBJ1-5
CASSYGGGQGNQPQHF
TGTGCCAGCAGTTACGGCGGGGGGCAGGGCAATCAGCCCCAGCATTTT
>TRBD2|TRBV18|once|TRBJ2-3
CASSPPAGTDTQYF
TGTGCCAGCTCACCACCAGCGGGGACAGATACGCAGTATTTT
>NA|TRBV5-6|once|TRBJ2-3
CASSLPGVTDTQYF
TGTGCCAGCAGCTTGCCGGGGGTGACAGATACGCAGTATTTT
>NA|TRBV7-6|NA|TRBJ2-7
CASSLEEGSYEQYF
TGTGCCAGCAGCTTAGAAGAGGGCTCCTACGAGCAGTACTTC
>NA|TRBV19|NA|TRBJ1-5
CASSMLQERNQPQHF
TGTGCCAGTAGTATGTTGCAGGAACGCAATCAGCCCCAGCATTTT
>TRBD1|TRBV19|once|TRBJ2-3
CASSTTGVRRTDTQYF
TGTGCCAGTAGTACTACAGGGGTACGACGCACAGATACGCAGTATTTT
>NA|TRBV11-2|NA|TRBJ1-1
CASSSYRENTEAFF
TGTGCCAGCAGCTCCTACAGGGAAAACACTGAAGCTTTCTTT
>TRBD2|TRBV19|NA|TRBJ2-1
CASSLHPGLAGGRPIYNEQFF
TGTGCCAGTAGTCTCCACCCGGGACTAGCGGGAGGGCGCCCGATTTACAATGAGCAGTTCTTC
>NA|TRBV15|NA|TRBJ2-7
CATSGTRRESSYEQYF
TGTGCCACCAGCGGTACGCGGCGAGAGAGCTCCTACGAGCAGTACTTC
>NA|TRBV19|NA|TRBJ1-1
CASSTSRGNTEAFF
TGTGCCAGTAGTACGAGCAGGGGGAACACTGAAGCTTTCTTT
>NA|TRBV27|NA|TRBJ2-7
CASSPRDFLSYEQYF
TGTGCCAGCAGTCCCCGGGACTTTTTGTCCTACGAGCAGTACTTC
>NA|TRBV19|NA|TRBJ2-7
CASSIRGRTTYYEQYF
TGTGCCAGTAGTATTCGAGGAAGGACAACTTACTACGAGCAGTACTTC
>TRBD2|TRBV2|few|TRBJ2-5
CASSRPGLADQETQYF
TGTGCCAGCAGTAGACCGGGACTAGCGGACCAAGAGACCCAGTACTTC
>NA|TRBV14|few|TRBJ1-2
CASSPRIGYGYTF
TGTGCCAGCAGCCCGCGGATAGGCTATGGCTACACCTTC
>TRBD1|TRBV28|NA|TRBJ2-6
CASSLPRTGGAWANVLTF
TGTGCCAGCAGTTTACCTCGGACAGGGGGCGCGTGGGCCAACGTCCTGACTTTC
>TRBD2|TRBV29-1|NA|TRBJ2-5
CSASPSGRQEETQYF
TGCAGCGCCTCTCCCTCCGGGAGGCAAGAAGAGACCCAGTACTTC
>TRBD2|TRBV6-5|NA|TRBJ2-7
CASTSGGRGSYEQYF
TGTGCCAGCACCTCGGGGGGTCGAGGCTCCTACGAGCAGTACTTC
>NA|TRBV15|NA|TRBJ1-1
CATSPRIGGAGTEAFF
TGTGCCACCAGTCCAAGGATCGGAGGGGCTGGCACTGAAGCTTTCTTT
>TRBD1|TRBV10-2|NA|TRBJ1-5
CASRTGNQPQHF
TGCGCCAGCAGGACAGGGAATCAGCCCCAGCATTTT
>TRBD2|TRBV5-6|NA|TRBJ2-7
CASSLVLAASYEQYF
TGTGCCAGCAGCTTGGTACTAGCGGCCTCCTACGAGCAGTACTTC
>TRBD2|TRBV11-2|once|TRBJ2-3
CASILSTSGVLTDTQYF
TGTGCCAGCATCCTTAGTACTAGCGGGGTCCTCACAGATACGCAGTATTTT
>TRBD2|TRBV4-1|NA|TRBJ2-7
CASRHLAGRSYEQYF
TGCGCCAGCCGTCATCTAGCGGGGAGGAGCTACGAGCAGTACTTC
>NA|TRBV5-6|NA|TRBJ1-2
CASRSGAANYGYTF
TGTGCCAGCCGCAGCGGGGCGGCAAACTATGGCTACACCTTC
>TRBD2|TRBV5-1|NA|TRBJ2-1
CASSWAGTSGYNEQFF
TGCGCCAGCAGCTGGGCCGGGACTAGCGGATACAATGAGCAGTTCTTC
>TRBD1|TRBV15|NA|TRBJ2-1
CATSRDVRRGQSNEQFF
TGTGCCACCAGCAGAGATGTTAGAAGGGGGCAGAGCAATGAGCAGTTCTTC
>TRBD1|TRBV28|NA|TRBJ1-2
CASSQGGKLGYTF
TGTGCCAGCAGCCAGGGGGGTAAGCTTGGCTACACCTTC
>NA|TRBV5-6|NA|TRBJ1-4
CASTIFDSEKLFF
TGTGCCAGCACTATCTTTGACAGTGAAAAACTGTTTTTT
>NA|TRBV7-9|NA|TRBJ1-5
CASSFGPGAQPQHF
TGTGCCAGCAGCTTTGGGCCAGGGGCCCAGCCCCAGCATTTT
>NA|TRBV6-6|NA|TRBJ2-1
CASRPRQEAYNEQFF
TGTGCCAGCAGACCCCGACAGGAGGCCTACAATGAGCAGTTCTTC
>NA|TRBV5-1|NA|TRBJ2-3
CASPSPIKSDTQYF
TGCGCCAGCCCTTCCCCTATTAAGTCTGATACGCAGTATTTT
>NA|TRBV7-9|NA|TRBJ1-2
CASSLPSANYGYTF
TGTGCCAGCAGCCTTCCATCAGCTAACTATGGCTACACCTTC
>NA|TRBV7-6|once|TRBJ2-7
CASSLAGRVYEQYF
TGTGCCAGCAGCTTAGCTGGCAGGGTCTACGAGCAGTACTTC
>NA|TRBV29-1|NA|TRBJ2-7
CSVVAYEQYF
TGCAGCGTTGTAGCCTACGAGCAGTACTTC
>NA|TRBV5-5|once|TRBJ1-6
CASSVGRAWDSPLHF
TGTGCCAGCAGCGTAGGGAGAGCCTGGGATTCACCCCTCCACTTT
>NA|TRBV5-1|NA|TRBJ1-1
CASSPLGRSNTEAFF
TGCGCCAGCAGCCCCCTAGGGAGGTCGAACACTGAAGCTTTCTTT
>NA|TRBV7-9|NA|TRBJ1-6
CASSLESPNSPLHF
TGTGCCAGCAGCTTAGAAAGCCCCAATTCACCCCTCCACTTT
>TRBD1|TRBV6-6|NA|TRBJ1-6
CASSMAGQRLSPLHF
TGTGCCAGCAGTATGGCGGGACAGAGATTGTCACCCCTCCACTTT
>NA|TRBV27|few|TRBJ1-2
CASSPQGRYGYTF
TGTGCCAGCAGTCCTCAGGGTCGCTATGGCTACACCTTC
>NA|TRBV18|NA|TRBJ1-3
CASSPGVGAGNTIYF
TGTGCCAGCTCGCCTGGAGTAGGGGCTGGAAACACCATATATTTT
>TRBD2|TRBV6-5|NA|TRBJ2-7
CASRTGLAAFYEQYF
TGTGCCAGCAGGACGGGACTAGCGGCCTTTTACGAGCAGTACTTC
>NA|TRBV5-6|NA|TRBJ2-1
CASRSEGRRGFSNEQFF
TGTGCCAGCAGATCGGAGGGACGTCGGGGTTTCAGCAATGAGCAGTTCTTC
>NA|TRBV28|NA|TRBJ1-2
CASSLGGEGYGYTF
TGTGCCAGCAGTCTGGGGGGGGAGGGCTATGGCTACACCTTC
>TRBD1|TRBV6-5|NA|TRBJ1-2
CASSRDRVQGYTF
TGTGCCAGCAGCCGGGACAGGGTTCAGGGCTACACCTTC
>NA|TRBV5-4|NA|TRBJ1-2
CASSLGRGQNYGYTF
TGTGCCAGCAGCTTGGGGCGGGGGCAGAACTATGGCTACACCTTC
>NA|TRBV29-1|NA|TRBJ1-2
CSASTEDPHGYTF
TGCAGCGCATCGACAGAGGATCCCCATGGCTACACCTTC
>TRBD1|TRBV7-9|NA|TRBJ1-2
CASSSPQGQKVANYGYTF
TGTGCCAGCAGCTCACCGCAGGGACAGAAAGTAGCTAACTATGGCTACACCTTC
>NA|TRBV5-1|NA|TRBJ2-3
CASSLGRGRSTDTQYF
TGCGCCAGCAGCTTGGGACGGGGAAGGAGCACAGATACGCAGTATTTT
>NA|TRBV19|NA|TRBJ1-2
CASSKMAGDNYGYTF
TGTGCCAGTAGTAAAATGGCAGGGGATAACTATGGCTACACCTTC